The 12 T cell receptor beta chains in this list originate from one sample, sequenced in a study of T-cell reconstitution after alpha-beta-depleted transplantation in children. Preparation of the TCRbeta library was carried out with unique molecular identifiers. TCRdb processed the PCR reads anew with MiXCR; each CDR3 protein has one entry. This repertoire shows hundreds of thousands of distinct CDR3 sequences, less than 20% found once; its top ten account for roughly 5%. The sequencing here drew on PBMCs, mostly from graft donor cells, taken 360 days after TCRalphabeta/CD19-depleted stem cell transplant. Every receptor here comes from a male patient younger than 18 who had a stem cell transplant for acute lymphoblastic leukemia, so the T cells may come from the graft donor.

This clonotype turned up a few times. CDR3 in amino acids: CATSRDRGALDGYTF. The CDR3 nucleotides are TGTGCCACCAGCAGAGATCGGGGGGCGCTAGATGGCTACACCTTC. This chain uses TRBV15 with TRBJ1-2, with TRBD1 as a possible D gene (6 bases). The CDR3 loop spans 15 amino acids. The germline gives CDR1 LNHNV, CDR2 YYDKDF (reference sequence). The germline V and J ends were trimmed by 0 bases and 6 bases, with 14 bases remaining between them.

This chain uses TRBV30 with TRBJ2-3; D unclear. The V and J ends lost 4 bases and 2 bases respectively, with 10 bases between them. Per germline, CDR1 GTSNPN and CDR2 SVGIG (reference sequence). The CDR3 is 13 amino acids. The CDR3, as DNA: TGTGCCTGGAATTTCCTAAACACAGATACGCAGTATTTT. Its translation is CAWNFLNTDTQYF.

The rearrangement links TRBV5-1 to TRBJ2-3; the D is unclear. CDR1 is SGHRS, CDR2 YFSETQ, per germline. Trimming left V 4 bases short and J 3 bases short, with 12 bases between. The CDR3 loop spans 14 amino acids. The CDR3 DNA reads TGCGCCAGCAGCCCAGAGACTGTGACAGATACGCAGTATTTT. This translates into CASSPETVTDTQYF.

Of note for this clonotype: At one boundary the junction diverges from the germline segment, which might be a read error. The rearrangement joins TRBV10-3 to TRBJ2-3; 12 bases are shared with TRBD2. Germline loops: CDR1 ENHRY, CDR2 SYGVKD. The length of the CDR3 is 13 residues. CDR3 loop: CAINPGLAGPAVF. The CDR3 DNA reads TGTGCCATCAATCCGGGACTAGCGGGCCCCGCGGTTTTT.

The chain recombines TRBV20-1 with TRBJ2-7; 9 nucleotides agree with TRBD1. The V gene end was trimmed by 4 bases and the J gene end by 2 bases; junction bases not matched to a gene: 3. The CDR3 is 13 residues long. Germline CDR1 DFQATT, CDR2 SNEGSKA (reference sequence). The CDR3, as DNA: TGCAGTGCTATACAGGGGGCTGCCTACGAGCAGTACTTC. It specifies CSAIQGAAYEQYF.

This clonotype was counted only a few times. This chain links TRBV12-3 or TRBV12-4 with TRBJ2-5; 7 nucleotides align to TRBD1. The V and J ends lost 3 bases and 3 bases, in that order; junction bases with no gene match: 4. This CDR3 comprises 14 residues. The CDR3: CASSFGDSKETQYF. DNA of the CDR3: TGTGCCAGCAGTTTTGGGGACAGCAAAGAGACCCAGTACTTC.

The chain carries TRBV27 and TRBJ2-5; a possible D gene is TRBD2 (5 bases). CDR3 length equals 14 residues. V dropped 7 bases and J dropped 4 bases, with 16 bases sitting between them. CDR1 is MNHEY, CDR2 SMNVEV, per germline (reference sequence). In DNA, the CDR3 is TGTGCCAGCACCACCTATGAACGGGGAGAGACCCAGTACTTC. Protein sequence: CASTTYERGETQYF.

In its sample, this clonotype was seen a few times. The junction shows a germline mismatch at one end, possibly a read error. The gene calls are TRBV3-1 and TRBJ2-2; possible D gene TRBD1, 5 bases. The V gene's germline CDR1 is LGHDT and CDR2 YNNKEL (reference sequence). The CDR3 is 16 amino acids. The CDR3 DNA follows: TGTGCCAGCAGTCAAGCCTTAGGACAACTCACCGGGGAGCTGTTTTTT. Translated: CASSQALGQLTGELFF. The full variable domain, with the rest looked up from reference TRBV3-1 and TRBJ2-2, is DTAVSQTPKYLVTQMGNDKSIKCEQNLGHDTMYWYKQDSKKFLKIMFSYNNKELIINETVPNRFSPKSPDKAHLNLHINSLELGDSAVYFCASSQALGQLTGELFFGEGSRLTVL.

This clonotype was counted many times. The V call is TRBV5-1, the J call TRBJ2-3, with 8 bases aligning to TRBD2. J gave up 4 bases and V 5 bases, and 6 bases lay outside the gene matches. This CDR3 contains 14 residues. CDR1 is SGHRS and CDR2 is YFSETQ in the germline V gene. The CDR3: CASSGGRSPDTQYF. CDR3 in DNA: TGCGCCAGCAGTGGCGGGAGGTCACCAGATACGCAGTATTTT.

This clonotype was observed a few times. V and J are TRBV13 and TRBJ2-5; 7 positions match TRBD1. Looked up from germline, CDR1 is PRHDT and CDR2 is FYEKMQ (reference sequence). The CDR3 sequence is 17 residues long. J was trimmed by 2 bases and V by 2 bases; bases with no gene match: 11. In DNA, the CDR3 is TGTGCCAGCAGCTTAACCCCGGACAGGTCAGTTCAAGAGACCCAGTACTTC. This gives the protein CASSLTPDRSVQETQYF. The full variable domain, in which reference TRBV13 and TRBJ2-5 provide the parts outside the CDR3, is AAGVIQSPRHLIKEKRETATLKCYPIPRHDTVYWYQQGPGQDPQFLISFYEKMQSDKGSIPDRFSAQQFSDYHSELNMSSLELGDSALYFCASSLTPDRSVQETQYFGPGTRLLVL.

Worth noting for this clonotype: Germline and junction disagree at one end, which may indicate a read error. J is TRBJ2-7 and V is TRBV13, with D tentatively TRBD1 (5 bases). CDR3 size: 14 residues. Germline loops: CDR1 PRHDT, CDR2 FYEKMQ (reference sequence). The CDR3 sequence: CVSSLTQGSYEQYF. In nucleotides, the CDR3 is TGTGTCAGCAGCTTAACTCAGGGTTCCTACGAGCAGTACTTC.

This clonotype was detected only a few times. The rearrangement links TRBV12-3 or TRBV12-4 to TRBJ1-4; D is undetermined. CDR3 length: 14 residues. The V and J ends lost 4 bases and 3 bases respectively, with 9 bases between them. CDR3 nucleotides: TGTGCCAGCAGTTCTGGGGTGGCTAATGAAAAACTGTTTTTT. Protein: CASSSGVANEKLFF.